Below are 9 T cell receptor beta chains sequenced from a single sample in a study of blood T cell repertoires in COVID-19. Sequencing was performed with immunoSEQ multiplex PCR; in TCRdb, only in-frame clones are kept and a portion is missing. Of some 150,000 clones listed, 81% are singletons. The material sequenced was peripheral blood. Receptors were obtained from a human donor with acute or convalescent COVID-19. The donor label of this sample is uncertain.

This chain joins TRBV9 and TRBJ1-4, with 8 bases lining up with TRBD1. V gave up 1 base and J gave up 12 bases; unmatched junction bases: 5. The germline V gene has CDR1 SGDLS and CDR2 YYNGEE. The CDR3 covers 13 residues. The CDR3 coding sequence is TGTGCCAGCAGCGTAAGGGGGACAGGTCAACTGTTTTTT. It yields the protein CASSVRGTGQLFF.

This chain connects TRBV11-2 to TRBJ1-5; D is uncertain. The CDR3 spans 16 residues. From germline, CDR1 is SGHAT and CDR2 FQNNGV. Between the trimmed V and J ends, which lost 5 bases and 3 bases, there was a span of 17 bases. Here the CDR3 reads CASSPQRDGNNQPQHF. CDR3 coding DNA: TGTGCCAGCAGCCCCCAACGCGACGGGAACAATCAGCCCCAGCATTTT.

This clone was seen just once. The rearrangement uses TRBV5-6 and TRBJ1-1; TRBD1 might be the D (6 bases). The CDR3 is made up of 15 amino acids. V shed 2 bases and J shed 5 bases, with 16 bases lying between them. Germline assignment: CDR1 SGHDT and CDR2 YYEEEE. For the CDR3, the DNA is TGTGCCAGCAGCTTTCAGGGGCGCCTGTGGACTGAAGCTTTCTTT. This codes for CASSFQGRLWTEAFF.

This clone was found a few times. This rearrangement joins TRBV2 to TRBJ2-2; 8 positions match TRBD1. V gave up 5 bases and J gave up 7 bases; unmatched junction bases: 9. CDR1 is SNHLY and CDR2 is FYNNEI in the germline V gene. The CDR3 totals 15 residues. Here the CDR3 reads CASSSGQGWNGELFF. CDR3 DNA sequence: TGTGCCAGCAGTAGTGGACAGGGCTGGAACGGGGAGCTGTTTTTT.

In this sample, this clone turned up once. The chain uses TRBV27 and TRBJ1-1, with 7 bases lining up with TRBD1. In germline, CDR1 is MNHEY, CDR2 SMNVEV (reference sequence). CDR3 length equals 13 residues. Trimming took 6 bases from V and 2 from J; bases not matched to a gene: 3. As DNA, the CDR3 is TGTGCCAGCAGGGGGACAGTCAACACTGAAGCTTTCTTT. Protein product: CASRGTVNTEAFF.

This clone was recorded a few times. The CDR3 coding sequence is TGTGCCAGCAGCCTCGGACAGGGGGTTCCCTATGGCTACACCTTC. Translating it yields CASSLGQGVPYGYTF. The chain links TRBV27 to TRBJ1-2; 10 positions match TRBD1. Trimming at V came to 6 bases and at J to 4 bases, leaving 8 bases not matched to a gene. This CDR3 is built from 15 residues. Germline CDR1 is MNHEY and CDR2 is SMNVEV (reference sequence).

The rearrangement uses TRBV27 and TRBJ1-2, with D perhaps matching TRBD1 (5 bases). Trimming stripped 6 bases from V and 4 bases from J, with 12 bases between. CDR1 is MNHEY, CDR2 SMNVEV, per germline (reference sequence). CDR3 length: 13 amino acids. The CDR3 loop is CASSPSGGYGYTF. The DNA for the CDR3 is TGTGCCAGCAGCCCTTCGGGGGGCTATGGCTACACCTTC.

CDR3 DNA: TGTGCCAGCAGCCGGGGGGGCCGGGATGAGCAGTTCTTC. Its protein is CASSRGGRDEQFF. The chain employs TRBV4-2 and TRBJ2-1, with D perhaps TRBD2 (7 bases). This CDR3 spans 13 amino acids. V was trimmed by 4 bases and J by 8 bases, leaving 12 bases between them. Germline lookup yields CDR1 LGHNA and CDR2 YNFKEQ.

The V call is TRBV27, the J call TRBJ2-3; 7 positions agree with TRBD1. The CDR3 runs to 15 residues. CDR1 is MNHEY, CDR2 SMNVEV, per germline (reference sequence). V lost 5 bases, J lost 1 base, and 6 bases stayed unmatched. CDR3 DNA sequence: TGTGCCAGCAGTAAATCCACAGGGGGCACAGATACGCAGTATTTT. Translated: CASSKSTGGTDTQYF.